The rows below give T cell receptor beta chains drawn from one sample of a study of cytomegalovirus exposure and HLA in healthy donors. Some clones are missing from TCRdb's copy, which holds only in-frame ones; the method was immunoSEQ multiplex PCR. The table lists under 200,000 clones. The sample comprised PBMCs. Receptor source: a woman between 18 and 30 years old in good health and CMV-seropositive. Both conserved end residues are trimmed from each CDR3. A D gene is named only where the DNA matches it firmly.

CDR3 protein: ASSEQGITEAF
J gene: TRBJ1-1
V gene: TRBV6-5
D gene: -

CDR3 protein: ASSLSWGGYTDTQY
J gene: TRBJ2-3
V gene: TRBV13
D gene: TRBD2

CDR3 protein: ASSLLLGTVKTGYGYT
J gene: TRBJ1-2
V gene: TRBV7-2
D gene: TRBD1

CDR3 protein: ASSQGVDSILY
J gene: TRBJ2-4
V gene: TRBV2
D gene: -

CDR3 protein: ASSLGGTGSSGANVLT
J gene: TRBJ2-6
V gene: TRBV5-1
D gene: TRBD1

CDR3 protein: ASSPSSLNTEAF
J gene: TRBJ1-1
V gene: TRBV9
D gene: -

CDR3 protein: ATSGLAGGSEQY
J gene: TRBJ2-7
V gene: TRBV6-1
D gene: TRBD2

CDR3 protein: SVDFRTSGGRGDEQF
J gene: TRBJ2-1
V gene: TRBV29-1
D gene: TRBD2

CDR3 protein: ASSYSMAGKQH
J gene: TRBJ1-5
V gene: TRBV6-5
D gene: -

CDR3 protein: ASSEAGLAF
J gene: TRBJ2-1
V gene: TRBV10-1
D gene: TRBD2